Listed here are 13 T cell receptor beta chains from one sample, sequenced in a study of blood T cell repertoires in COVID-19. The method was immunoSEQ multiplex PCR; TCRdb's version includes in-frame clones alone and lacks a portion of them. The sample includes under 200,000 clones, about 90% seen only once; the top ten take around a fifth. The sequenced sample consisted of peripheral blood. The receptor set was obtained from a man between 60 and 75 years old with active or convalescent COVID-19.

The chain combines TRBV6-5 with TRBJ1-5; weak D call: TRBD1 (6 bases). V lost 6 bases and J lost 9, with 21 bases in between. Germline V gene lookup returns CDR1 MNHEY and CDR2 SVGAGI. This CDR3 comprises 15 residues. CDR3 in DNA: TGTGCCAGCAGGCCAACAGGGACCCTTAATAGGCCCCAGCATTTT. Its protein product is CASRPTGTLNRPQHF.

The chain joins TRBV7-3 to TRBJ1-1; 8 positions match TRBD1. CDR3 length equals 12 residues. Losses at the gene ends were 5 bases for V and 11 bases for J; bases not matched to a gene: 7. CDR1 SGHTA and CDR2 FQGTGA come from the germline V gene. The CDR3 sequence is CASSPGQGRAFF. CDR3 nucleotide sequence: TGTGCCAGCAGCCCTGGACAGGGTAGGGCTTTCTTT.

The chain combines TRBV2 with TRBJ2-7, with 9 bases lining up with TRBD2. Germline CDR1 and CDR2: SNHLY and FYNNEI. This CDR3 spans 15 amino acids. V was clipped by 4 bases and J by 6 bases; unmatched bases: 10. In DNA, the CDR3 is TGTGCCAGCAGTGTGCGGGGGGGCTATTCCGCCGAGCAGTACTTC. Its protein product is CASSVRGGYSAEQYF.

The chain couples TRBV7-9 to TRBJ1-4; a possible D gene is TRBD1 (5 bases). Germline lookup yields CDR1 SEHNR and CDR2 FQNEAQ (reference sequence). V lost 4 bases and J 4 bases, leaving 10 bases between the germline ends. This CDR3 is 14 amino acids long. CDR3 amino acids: CASSSDSGNEKLFF. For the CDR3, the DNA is TGTGCCAGCAGCTCCGACAGTGGTAATGAAAAACTGTTTTTT.

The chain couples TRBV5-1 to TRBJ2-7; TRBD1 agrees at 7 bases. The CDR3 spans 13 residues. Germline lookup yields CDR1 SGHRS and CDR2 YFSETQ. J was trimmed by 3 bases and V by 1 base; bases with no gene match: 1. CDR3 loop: CASSLPGGYEQYF. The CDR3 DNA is TGCGCCAGCAGCTTGCCAGGGGGCTACGAGCAGTACTTC.

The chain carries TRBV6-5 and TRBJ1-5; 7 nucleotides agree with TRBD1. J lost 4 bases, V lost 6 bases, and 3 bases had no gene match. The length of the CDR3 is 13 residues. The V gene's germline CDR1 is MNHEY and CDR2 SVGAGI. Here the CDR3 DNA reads TGTGCCAGCAGCGGACAGGAGAATCAGCCCCAGCATTTT. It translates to CASSGQENQPQHF.

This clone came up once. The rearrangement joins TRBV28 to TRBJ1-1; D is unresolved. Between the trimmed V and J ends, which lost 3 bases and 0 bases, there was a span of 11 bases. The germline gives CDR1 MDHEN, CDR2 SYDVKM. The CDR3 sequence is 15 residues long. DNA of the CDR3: TGTGCCAGCAGTTTTGAGAGGGCTGTGAACACTGAAGCTTTCTTT. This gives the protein CASSFERAVNTEAFF.

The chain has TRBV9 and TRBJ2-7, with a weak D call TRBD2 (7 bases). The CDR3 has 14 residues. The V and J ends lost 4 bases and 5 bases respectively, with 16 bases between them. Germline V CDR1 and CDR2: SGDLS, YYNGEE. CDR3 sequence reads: CASSPSGGQNEQYF. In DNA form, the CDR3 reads TGTGCCAGCAGCCCGTCGGGGGGACAAAACGAGCAGTACTTC.

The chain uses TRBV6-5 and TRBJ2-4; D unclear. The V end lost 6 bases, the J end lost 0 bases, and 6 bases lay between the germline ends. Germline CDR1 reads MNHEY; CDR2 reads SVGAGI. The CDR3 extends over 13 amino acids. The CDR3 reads CASRTLAKNIQYF. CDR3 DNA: TGTGCCAGCAGAACTCTAGCCAAAAACATTCAGTACTTC.

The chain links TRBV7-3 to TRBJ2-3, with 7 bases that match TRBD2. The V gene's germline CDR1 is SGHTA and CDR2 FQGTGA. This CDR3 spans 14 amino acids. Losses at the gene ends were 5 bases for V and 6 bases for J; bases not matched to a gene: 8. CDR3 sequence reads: CASSPLSSGDTQYF. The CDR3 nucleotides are TGTGCCAGCAGCCCTCTCTCTAGCGGTGATACGCAGTATTTT.

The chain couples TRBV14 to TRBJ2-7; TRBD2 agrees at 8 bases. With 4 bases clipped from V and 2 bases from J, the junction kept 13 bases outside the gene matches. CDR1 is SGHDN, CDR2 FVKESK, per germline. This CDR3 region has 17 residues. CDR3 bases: TGTGCCAGCAGCCCACTGAGAGCGGGGGCCACTACCTACGAGCAGTACTTC. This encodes CASSPLRAGATTYEQYF.

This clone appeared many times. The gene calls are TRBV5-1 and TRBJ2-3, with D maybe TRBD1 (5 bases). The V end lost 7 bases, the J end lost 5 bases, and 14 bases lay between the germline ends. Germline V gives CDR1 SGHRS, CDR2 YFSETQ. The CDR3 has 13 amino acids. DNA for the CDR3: TGCGCCAGCGGGGCCTTGACGCAAGATACGCAGTATTTT. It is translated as CASGALTQDTQYF.

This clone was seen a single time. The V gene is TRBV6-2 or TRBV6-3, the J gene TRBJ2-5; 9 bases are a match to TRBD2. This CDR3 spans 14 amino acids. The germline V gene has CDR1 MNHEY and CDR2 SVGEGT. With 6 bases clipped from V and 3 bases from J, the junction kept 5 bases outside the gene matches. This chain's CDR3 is CASSLAGPEETQYF. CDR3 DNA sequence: TGTGCCAGCAGCCTAGCGGGGCCGGAAGAGACCCAGTACTTC.